The source of this TCR beta chain is a study of metastatic and nonmetastatic thyroid tumors. For the study at large: The authors compared repertoires across blood and tumor or nodule tissue from malignant and benign thyroid patients.

This clone was recorded many times. The entire patient cohort was treatment-naive prior to thyroid surgery. As handled by the study authors: It was from CDR3 differences across clinicopathological groups that a distant-metastasis classifier for papillary thyroid cancer was built. Using MiXCR, TCRdb re-called clones from the PCR reads. The V and J calls, along with clone size, are taken from TCRdb and not from the paper's own processing. The sample has 20,000 or so clones; 13% to 15% are singletons. Germline loops: CDR1 DFQATT, CDR2 SNEGSKA (reference sequence). CDR3 size: 14 residues. V lost 2 bases, J lost 4 bases, and 14 bases lay in between.

Sequenced: tumor tissue. The TCR was taken from a female donor with papillary thyroid cancer or a benign thyroid nodule (not recorded which). Some clones in this sample may be carry-over from other donors' samples. The V call is TRBV20-1, the J call TRBJ1-2; D gene ambiguous. Written as DNA, the CDR3 is TGCAGTGCTAGAAGAGGTACGATATCCTATGGCTACACCTTC. It specifies CSARRGTISYGYTF.